This T cell receptor beta chain was retrieved from a study of control samples from healthy donors and cancer patients (TCRdb year 2020). Receptor libraries were prepared by the immunoSEQ multiplex PCR assay. TCRdb holds this immuneACCESS table with in-frame rearrangements only. Some clones are missing; in checked studies, unresolved V genes explain under half, and the rest has no known cause. The sample table contains over 150,000 clones; only one count was recorded for approximately 94% of them. The biggest ten clones account for 1.1% to 1.5% of the sample. Via the germline V gene, CDR1 is SGHRS and CDR2 YFSETQ. The CDR3 sequence holds 15 residues, the cysteine and phenylalanine included. The entry retains the CDR3 DNA only, 45 bases that are in frame from base 1. From V the trimming removes 3 bases and from J it removes 7 bases, while the gene matches leave 6 bases of the junction unaccounted for.

For this clone: Its antigen is still unknown. Per-base quality was not reported, and no clone a single base away is much larger than it.

The chain joins TRBV5-1 to TRBJ2-1, with 11 bases aligning to TRBD2. The sequencing sample was made of blood. The receptor's source is a young woman in good health. The CDR3 region reads CASSWVAGGQNEQFF. The nucleotide sequence reads TGCGCCAGCAGCTGGGTAGCGGGGGGGCAAAATGAGCAGTTCTTC. This CDR3, with the reference TRBV5-1 and TRBJ2-1 proteins standing in past its ends, gives the full variable domain KAGVTQTPRYLIKTRGQQVTLSCSPISGHRSVSWYQQTPGQGLQFLFEYFSETQRNKGNFPGRFSGRQFSNSRSEMNVSTLELGDSALYLCASSWVAGGQNEQFFGPGTRLTVL.